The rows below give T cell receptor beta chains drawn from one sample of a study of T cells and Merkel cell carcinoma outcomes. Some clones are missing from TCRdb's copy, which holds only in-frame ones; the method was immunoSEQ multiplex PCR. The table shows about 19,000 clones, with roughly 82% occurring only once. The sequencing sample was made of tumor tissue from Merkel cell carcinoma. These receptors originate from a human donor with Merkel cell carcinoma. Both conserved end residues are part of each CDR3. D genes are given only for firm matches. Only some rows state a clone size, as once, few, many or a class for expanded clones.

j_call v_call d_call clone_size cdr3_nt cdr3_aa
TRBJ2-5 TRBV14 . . TGTGCCAGCAGCCAGTTATCAGGGCCCGGGACCCAGTACTTC CASSQLSGPGTQYF
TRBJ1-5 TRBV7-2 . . TGTGCCAGCAGCTTAGGGCAGGGCAGCAATCAGCCCCAGCATTTT CASSLGQGSNQPQHF
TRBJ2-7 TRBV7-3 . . TGTGCCAGCAGCTTAAGGGCGGGACCTCTCTACGAGCAGTACTTC CASSLRAGPLYEQYF
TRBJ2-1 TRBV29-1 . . TGCAGCGCGACGACGGGAAACGTAAATGAGCAGTTCTTC CSATTGNVNEQFF
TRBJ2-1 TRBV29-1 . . TGCAGCGGACGAGGGCAGGTCCTCAATGAGCAGTTCTTC CSGRGQVLNEQFF
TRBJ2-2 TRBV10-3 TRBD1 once TGTGCCATCAGTGCGCACGGGACAGGTGGTCGTACCGGGGAGCTGTTTTTT CAISAHGTGGRTGELFF
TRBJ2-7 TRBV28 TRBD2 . TGTGCCAGCAGTTTGATCGGGGGGGTATACGAGCAGTACTTC CASSLIGGVYEQYF
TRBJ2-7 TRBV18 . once TGTGCCAGCTCACCAGGACCCAGGGTGGTGGGATTCGAGCAGTACTTC CASSPGPRVVGFEQYF
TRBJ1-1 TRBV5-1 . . TGCGCCAGCAGCTCAGCCCCGAACACTGAAGCTTTCTTT CASSSAPNTEAFF
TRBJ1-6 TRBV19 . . TGTGCCAGTGCCCGCAGTCGGTCAGCTAATTCACCCCTCCACTTT CASARSRSANSPLHF
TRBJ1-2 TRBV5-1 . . TGCGCCAGCGCTTCCCTCCGGGACGGTAGAGGCTACACCTTC CASASLRDGRGYTF
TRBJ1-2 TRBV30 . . TGTGCCTGGAGGGGGGGGTATGGCTACACCTTC CAWRGGYGYTF
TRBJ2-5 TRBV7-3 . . TGTGCCAGCAGCTTACAAGGACGTTTCGGTTCGGAGACCCAGTACTTC CASSLQGRFGSETQYF
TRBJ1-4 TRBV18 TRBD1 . TGTGCCAGCTCACCCCGGCCGGGACAGGGGAACGAAAAACTGTTTTTT CASSPRPGQGNEKLFF
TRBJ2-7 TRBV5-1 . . TGCGCCAGCAGCTTTGGACAGTCAGGAGATTACGAGCAGTACTTC CASSFGQSGDYEQYF
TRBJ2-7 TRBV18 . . TGTGCCAGCTCAACGACCGCCTCCTACGAGCAGTACTTC CASSTTASYEQYF
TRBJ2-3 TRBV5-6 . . TGTGCCAGCAGCTTAGATATAGTGGGCACAGATACGCAGTATTTT CASSLDIVGTDTQYF
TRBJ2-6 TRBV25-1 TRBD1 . TGTGCCACCTCGACAGGGTATGGGGCCAACGTCCTGACTTTC CATSTGYGANVLTF
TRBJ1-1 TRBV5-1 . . TGCGCCAGCAGCTTGGTTCTGGGGGCGGTGAACACTGAAGCTTTCTTT CASSLVLGAVNTEAFF
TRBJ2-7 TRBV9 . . TGTGCCAGCACCTTAGGGGGAGGAGGGCACGAGCAGTACTTC CASTLGGGGHEQYF
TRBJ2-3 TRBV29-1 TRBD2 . TGCAGCGTTGCTAAAGCGGGAGGGCCTGGAGATACGCAGTATTTT CSVAKAGGPGDTQYF
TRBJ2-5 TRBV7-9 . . TGTGCCAGCAGCCAGGAAGAGACCCAGTACTTC CASSQEETQYF
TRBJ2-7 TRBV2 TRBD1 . TGTGCCAGCAGGTACAGGGGATACGAGCAGTACTTC CASRYRGYEQYF